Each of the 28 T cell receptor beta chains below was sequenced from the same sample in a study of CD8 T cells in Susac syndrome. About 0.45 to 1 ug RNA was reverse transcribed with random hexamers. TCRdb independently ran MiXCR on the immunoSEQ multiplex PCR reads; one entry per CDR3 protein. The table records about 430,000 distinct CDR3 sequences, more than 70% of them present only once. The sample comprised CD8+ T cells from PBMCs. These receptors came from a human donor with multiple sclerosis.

The CDR3 spells CASRTGSEQYF. The CDR3 DNA is TGTGCCAGCCGGACAGGGAGCGAGCAGTACTTC. V and J are TRBV25-1 and TRBJ2-7; 8 bases line up with TRBD1. V shed 8 bases and J 6 bases; nucleotides not matched to a gene: 3. The CDR3 spans 11 residues. Germline lookup yields CDR1 MGHDK and CDR2 SYGVNS.

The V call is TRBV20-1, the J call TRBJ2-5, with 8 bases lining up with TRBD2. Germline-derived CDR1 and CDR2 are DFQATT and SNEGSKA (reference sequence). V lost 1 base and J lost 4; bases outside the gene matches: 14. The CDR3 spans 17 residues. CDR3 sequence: CSARGPGAGGLGETQYF. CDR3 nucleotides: TGCAGTGCTAGAGGCCCCGGCGCGGGAGGCCTAGGAGAGACCCAGTACTTC.

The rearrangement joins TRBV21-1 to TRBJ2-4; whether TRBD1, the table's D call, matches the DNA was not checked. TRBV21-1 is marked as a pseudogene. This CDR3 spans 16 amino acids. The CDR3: CASTSPRTLAKNIQYF. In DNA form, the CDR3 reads TGTGCCAGCACCTCACCCCGGACCCTAGCCAAAAACATTCAGTACTTC.

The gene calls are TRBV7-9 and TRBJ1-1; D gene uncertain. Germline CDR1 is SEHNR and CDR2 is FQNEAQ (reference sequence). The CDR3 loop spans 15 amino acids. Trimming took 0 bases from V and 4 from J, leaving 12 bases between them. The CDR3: CASSLAEEEGTEAFF. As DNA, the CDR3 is TGTGCCAGCAGCTTAGCGGAAGAGGAGGGCACTGAAGCTTTCTTT.

CDR3 coding DNA: TGCAGTGCTCGAAAGGTGGGACAGGGTAACGAAAAACTGTTTTTT. Protein product: CSARKVGQGNEKLFF. The rearrangement links TRBV20-1 to TRBJ1-4; 9 bases are a match to TRBD1. The J segment lost 8 bases and the V segment lost 5 bases, leaving 12 bases of the junction unmatched. This CDR3 comprises 15 residues. Germline CDR1 DFQATT, CDR2 SNEGSKA (reference sequence).

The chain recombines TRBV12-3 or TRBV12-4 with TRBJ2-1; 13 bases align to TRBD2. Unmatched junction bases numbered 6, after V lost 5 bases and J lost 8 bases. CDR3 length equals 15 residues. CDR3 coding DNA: TGTGCCAGCAGTCCGGGACTAGCGGGATCCGATGAGCAGTTCTTC. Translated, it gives CASSPGLAGSDEQFF.

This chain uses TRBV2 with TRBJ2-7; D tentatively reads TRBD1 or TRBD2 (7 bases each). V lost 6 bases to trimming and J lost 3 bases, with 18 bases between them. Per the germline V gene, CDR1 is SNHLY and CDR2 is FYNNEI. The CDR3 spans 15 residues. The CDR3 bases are TGTGCCAGCAGGGGAGGGGGCGCGGATTTCTACGAGCAGTACTTC. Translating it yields CASRGGGADFYEQYF.

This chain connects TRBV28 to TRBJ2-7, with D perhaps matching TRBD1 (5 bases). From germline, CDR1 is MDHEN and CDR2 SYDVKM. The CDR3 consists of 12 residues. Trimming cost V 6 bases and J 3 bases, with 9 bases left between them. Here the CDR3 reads CASRRQFYEQYF. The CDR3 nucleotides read TGTGCCAGCAGACGACAGTTCTACGAGCAGTACTTC.

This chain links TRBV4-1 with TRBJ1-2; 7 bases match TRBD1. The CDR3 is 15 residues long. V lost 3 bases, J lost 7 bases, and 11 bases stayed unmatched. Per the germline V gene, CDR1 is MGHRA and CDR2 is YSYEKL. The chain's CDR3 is CASSHVKRPGGGYTF. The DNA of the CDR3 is TGCGCCAGCAGCCACGTAAAAAGGCCAGGGGGTGGCTACACCTTC.

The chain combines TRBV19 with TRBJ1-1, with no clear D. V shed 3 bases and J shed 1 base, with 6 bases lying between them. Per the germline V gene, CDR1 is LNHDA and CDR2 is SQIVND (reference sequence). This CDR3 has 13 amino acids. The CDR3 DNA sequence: TGTGCCAGTAGTATGCGGGAGAACACTGAAGCTTTCTTT. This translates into CASSMRENTEAFF. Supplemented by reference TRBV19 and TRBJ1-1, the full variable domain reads DGGITQSPKYLFRKEGQNVTLSCEQNLNHDAMYWYRQDPGQGLRLIYYSQIVNDFQKGDIAEGYSVSREKKESFPLTVTSAQKNPTAFYLCASSMRENTEAFFGQGTRLTVV.

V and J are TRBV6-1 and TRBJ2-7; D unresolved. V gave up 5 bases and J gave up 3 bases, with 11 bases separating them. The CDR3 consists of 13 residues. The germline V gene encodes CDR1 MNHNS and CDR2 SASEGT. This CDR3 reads CASSRHGGYEQYF. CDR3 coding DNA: TGTGCCAGCAGTCGGCACGGCGGCTACGAGCAGTACTTC.

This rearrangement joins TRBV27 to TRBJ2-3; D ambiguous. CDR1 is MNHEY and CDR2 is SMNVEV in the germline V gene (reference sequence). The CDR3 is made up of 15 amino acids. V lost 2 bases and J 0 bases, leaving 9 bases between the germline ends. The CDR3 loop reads CASSLASASTDTQYF. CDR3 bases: TGTGCCAGCAGTTTAGCGAGTGCTAGCACAGATACGCAGTATTTT.

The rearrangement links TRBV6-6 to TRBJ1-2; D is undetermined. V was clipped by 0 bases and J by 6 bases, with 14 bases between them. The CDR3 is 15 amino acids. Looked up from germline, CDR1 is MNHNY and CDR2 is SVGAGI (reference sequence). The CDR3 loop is CASSYSSPGGDGYTF. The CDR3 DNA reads TGTGCCAGCAGTTACTCGAGCCCAGGCGGGGATGGCTACACCTTC.

This CDR3 is CASSLTQTGFLYGYTF. CDR3 DNA sequence: TGTGCCAGCAGCCTCACACAGACAGGATTTCTGTATGGCTACACCTTC. V and J are TRBV27 and TRBJ1-2; weak D call: TRBD1 (6 bases). CDR1 MNHEY and CDR2 SMNVEV come from the germline V gene (reference sequence). This CDR3 comprises 16 residues. Trimming cost V 6 bases and J 5 bases, with 22 bases left between them.

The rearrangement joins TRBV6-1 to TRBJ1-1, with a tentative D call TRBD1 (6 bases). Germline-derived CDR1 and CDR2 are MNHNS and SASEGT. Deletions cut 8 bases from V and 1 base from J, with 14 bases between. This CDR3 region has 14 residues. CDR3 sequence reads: CASGPGTPNTEAFF. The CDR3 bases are TGTGCCAGCGGTCCCGGGACACCGAACACTGAAGCTTTCTTT.

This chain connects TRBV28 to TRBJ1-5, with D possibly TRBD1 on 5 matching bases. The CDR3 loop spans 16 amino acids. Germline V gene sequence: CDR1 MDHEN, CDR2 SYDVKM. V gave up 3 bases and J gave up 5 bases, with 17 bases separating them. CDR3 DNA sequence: TGTGCCAGCAGTTTCTACGGGACGGTTGAGGATCAGCCCCAGCATTTT. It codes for CASSFYGTVEDQPQHF.

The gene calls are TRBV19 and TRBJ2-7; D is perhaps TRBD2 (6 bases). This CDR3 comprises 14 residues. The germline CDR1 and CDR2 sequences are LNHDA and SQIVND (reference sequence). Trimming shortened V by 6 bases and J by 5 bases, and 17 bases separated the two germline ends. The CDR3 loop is CASSRDWEIDEQYF. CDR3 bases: TGTGCCAGTAGCAGGGACTGGGAGATTGACGAGCAGTACTTC. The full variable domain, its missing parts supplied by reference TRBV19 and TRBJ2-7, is DGGITQSPKYLFRKEGQNVTLSCEQNLNHDAMYWYRQDPGQGLRLIYYSQIVNDFQKGDIAEGYSVSREKKESFPLTVTSAQKNPTAFYLCASSRDWEIDEQYFGPGTRLTVT.

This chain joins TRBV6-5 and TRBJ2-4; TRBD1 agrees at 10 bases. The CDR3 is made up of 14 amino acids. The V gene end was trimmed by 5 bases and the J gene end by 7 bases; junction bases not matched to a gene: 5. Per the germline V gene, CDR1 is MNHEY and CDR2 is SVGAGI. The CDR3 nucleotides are TGTGCCAGCAGTACCGGGACAGGGGTCAACATTCAGTACTTC. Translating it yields CASSTGTGVNIQYF.

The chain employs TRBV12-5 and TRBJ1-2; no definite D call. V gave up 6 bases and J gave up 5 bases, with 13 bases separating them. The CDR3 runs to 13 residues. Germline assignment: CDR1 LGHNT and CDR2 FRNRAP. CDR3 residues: CASGLRPGYGYTF. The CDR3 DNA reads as TGTGCTAGTGGCCTCCGCCCGGGGTATGGCTACACCTTC. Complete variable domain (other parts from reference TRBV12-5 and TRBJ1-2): DARVTQTPRHKVTEMGQEVTMRCQPILGHNTVFWYRQTMMQGLELLAYFRNRAPLDDSGMPKDRFSAEMPDATLATLKIQPSEPRDSAVYFCASGLRPGYGYTFGSGTRLTVV.

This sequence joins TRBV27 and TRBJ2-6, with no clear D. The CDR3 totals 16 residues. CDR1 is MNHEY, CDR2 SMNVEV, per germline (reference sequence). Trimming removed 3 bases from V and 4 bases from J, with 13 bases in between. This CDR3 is CASSLYGPRGANVLTF. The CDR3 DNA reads TGTGCCAGCAGTTTGTACGGTCCCAGGGGGGCCAACGTCCTGACTTTC.

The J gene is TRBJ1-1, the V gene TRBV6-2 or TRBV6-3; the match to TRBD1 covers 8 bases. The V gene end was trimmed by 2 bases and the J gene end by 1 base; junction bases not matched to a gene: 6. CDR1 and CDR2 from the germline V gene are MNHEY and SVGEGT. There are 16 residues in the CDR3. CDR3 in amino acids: CASSYETGAGNTEAFF. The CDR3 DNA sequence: TGTGCCAGCAGTTACGAGACAGGGGCGGGGAACACTGAAGCTTTCTTT.

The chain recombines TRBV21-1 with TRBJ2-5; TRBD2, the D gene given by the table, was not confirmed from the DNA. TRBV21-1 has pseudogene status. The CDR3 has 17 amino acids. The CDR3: CASSKRLAGVWQETQYF. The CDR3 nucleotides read TGTGCCAGCAGCAAAAGACTAGCGGGAGTTTGGCAAGAGACCCAGTACTTC.

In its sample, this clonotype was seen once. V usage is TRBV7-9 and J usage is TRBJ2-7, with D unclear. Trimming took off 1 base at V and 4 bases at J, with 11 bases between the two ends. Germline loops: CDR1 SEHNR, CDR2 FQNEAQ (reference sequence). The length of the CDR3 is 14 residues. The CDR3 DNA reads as TGTGCCAGCAGCTTAGTGGTTAACCCTTACGAGCAGTACTTC. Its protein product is CASSLVVNPYEQYF.

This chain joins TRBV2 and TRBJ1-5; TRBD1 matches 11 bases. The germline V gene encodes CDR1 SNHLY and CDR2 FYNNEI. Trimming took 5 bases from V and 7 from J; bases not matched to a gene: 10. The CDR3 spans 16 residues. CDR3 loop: CASSFFRTGGGQPQHF. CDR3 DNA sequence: TGTGCCAGCAGTTTTTTCCGGACAGGGGGCGGGCAGCCCCAGCATTTT.

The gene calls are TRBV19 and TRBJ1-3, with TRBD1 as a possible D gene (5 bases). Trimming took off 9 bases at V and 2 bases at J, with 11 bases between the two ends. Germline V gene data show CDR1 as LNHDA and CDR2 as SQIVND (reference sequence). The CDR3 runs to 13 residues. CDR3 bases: TGTGCCAGCATGAGGGGAGCTGGAAACACCATATATTTT. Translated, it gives CASMRGAGNTIYF.

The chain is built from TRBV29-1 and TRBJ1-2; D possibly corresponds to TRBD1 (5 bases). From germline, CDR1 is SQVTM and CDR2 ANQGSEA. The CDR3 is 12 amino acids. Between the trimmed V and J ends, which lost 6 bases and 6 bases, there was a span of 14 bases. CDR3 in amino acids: CSVGPDSHGYTF. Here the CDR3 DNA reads TGCAGCGTGGGACCCGACAGCCATGGCTACACCTTC. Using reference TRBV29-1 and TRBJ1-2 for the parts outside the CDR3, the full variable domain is SAVISQKPSRDICQRGTSLTIQCQVDSQVTMMFWYRQQPGQSLTLIATANQGSEATYESGFVIDKFPISRPNLTFSTLTVSNMSPEDSSIYLCSVGPDSHGYTFGSGTRLTVV.

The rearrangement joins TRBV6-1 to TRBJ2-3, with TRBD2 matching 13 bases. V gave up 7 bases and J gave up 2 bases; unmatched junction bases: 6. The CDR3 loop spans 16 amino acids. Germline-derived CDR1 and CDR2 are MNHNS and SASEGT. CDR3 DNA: TGTGCCAGCAACCCCGGGACTAGCGGGACCACAGATACGCAGTATTTT. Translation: CASNPGTSGTTDTQYF.

The DNA of the CDR3 is TGTGCCAGCAGCTTACAGTCTAGCGGGGGGTACACAGATACGCAGTATTTT. Translated: CASSLQSSGGYTDTQYF. This chain links TRBV7-6 with TRBJ2-3, with 11 bases matching TRBD2. Trimming at V came to 2 bases and at J to 2 bases, leaving 6 bases not matched to a gene. Germline V gene sequence: CDR1 SGHVS, CDR2 FNYEAQ. The CDR3 extends over 17 amino acids.